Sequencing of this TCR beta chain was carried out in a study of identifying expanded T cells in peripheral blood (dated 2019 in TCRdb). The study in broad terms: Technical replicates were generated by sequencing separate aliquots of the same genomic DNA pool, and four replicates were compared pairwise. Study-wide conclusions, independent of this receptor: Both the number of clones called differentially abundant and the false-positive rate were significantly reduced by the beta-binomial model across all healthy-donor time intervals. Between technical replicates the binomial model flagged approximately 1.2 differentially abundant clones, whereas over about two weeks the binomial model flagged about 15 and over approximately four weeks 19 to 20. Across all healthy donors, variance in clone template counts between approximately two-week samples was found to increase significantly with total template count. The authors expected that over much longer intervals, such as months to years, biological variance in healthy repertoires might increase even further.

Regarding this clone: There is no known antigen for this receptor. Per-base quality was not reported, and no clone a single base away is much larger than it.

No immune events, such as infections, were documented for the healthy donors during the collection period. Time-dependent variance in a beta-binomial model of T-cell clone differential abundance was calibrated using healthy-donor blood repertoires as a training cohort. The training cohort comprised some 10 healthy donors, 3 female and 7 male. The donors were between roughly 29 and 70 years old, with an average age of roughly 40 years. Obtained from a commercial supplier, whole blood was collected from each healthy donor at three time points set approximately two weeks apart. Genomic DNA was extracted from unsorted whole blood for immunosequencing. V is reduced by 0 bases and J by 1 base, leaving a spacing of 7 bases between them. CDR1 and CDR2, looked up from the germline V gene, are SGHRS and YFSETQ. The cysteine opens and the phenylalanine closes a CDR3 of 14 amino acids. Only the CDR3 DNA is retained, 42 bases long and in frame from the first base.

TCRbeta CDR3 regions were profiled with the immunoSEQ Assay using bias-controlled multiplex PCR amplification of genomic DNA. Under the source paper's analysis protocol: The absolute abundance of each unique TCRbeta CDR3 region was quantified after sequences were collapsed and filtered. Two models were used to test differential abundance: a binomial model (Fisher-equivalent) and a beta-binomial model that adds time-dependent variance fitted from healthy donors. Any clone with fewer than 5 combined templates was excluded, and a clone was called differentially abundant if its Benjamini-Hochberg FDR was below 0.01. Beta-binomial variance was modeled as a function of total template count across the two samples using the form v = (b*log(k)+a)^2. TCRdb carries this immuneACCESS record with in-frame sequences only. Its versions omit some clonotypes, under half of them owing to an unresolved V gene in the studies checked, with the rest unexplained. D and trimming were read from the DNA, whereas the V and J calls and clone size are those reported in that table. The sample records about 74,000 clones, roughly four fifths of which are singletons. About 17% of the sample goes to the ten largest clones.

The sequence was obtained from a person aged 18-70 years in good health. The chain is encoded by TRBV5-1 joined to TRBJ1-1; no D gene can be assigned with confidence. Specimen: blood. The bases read TGCGCCAGCAGCTTGGCTACAACGAACACTGAAGCTTTCTTT. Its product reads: CASSLATTNTEAFF.